This T cell receptor (beta chain) originates from a study of T cell changes during pregnancy in multiple sclerosis (dated by TCRdb to about 2019). With regard to the full study: The study examined how the T cell repertoire changed over the course of pregnancy in women with multiple sclerosis.

V loses 8 bases at its end and J loses 4 bases; junction bases beyond the gene matches: 5. The germline V gene specifies ENHRY as CDR1 and SYGVKD as CDR2. The CDR3 runs 14 amino acids, cysteine and phenylalanine included. Here the CDR3 DNA is all that survives: 42 bases in frame from base 1. In regard to this clone: Its antigen remains unidentified. Base qualities are not provided; no much larger clone lies one nucleotide away.

Libraries came from the immunoSEQ multiplex PCR assay. In its TCRdb copy, this immuneACCESS table keeps in-frame sequences only and misses some clones. Where compared with another copy, unresolved V genes explain less than half of these, and the others have no known cause. This sample lists approximately 100,000 clones; 85% to 95% were detected once. Around 1.5% of the sample is taken by the ten largest. This chain is built from TRBV10-3 and TRBJ2-1; TRBD1 lines up with 10 middle nucleotides. The specimen comprised peripheral blood, sampled after pregnancy. The TCR sequence derives from a female donor with multiple sclerosis, enrolled in a pregnancy study. The DNA sequence follows: TGTGCCATCTGGACAGGGGGAAGATACAATGAGCAGTTCTTC. Its product reads: CAIWTGGRYNEQFF.